The T cell receptor (beta chain) under discussion was sequenced for a study of T cell responses to AZD1222 COVID-19 vaccine. Some clones are missing from TCRdb's copy, which holds only in-frame ones; the method was immunoSEQ multiplex PCR. Of 120,000 to 150,000 clones listed, about nine tenths were seen once; the top ten hold around 4.9%. Deletions cut 4 bases from V and 0 bases from J, with 13 bases between. Germline V gene sequence: CDR1 SGHVS, CDR2 FQNEAQ. The CDR3 totals 16 residues. This TCR was recovered from an adult in good health. Sequencing used peripheral blood, obtained on day 0 of AZD1222 vaccination. The chain couples TRBV7-8 to TRBJ1-5; no firm D call. This CDR3 reads CASSWSSRNSNQPQHF. CDR3 sequence (DNA): TGTGCCAGCAGCTGGTCTTCGAGAAATAGCAATCAGCCCCAGCATTTT.